Listed below are T cell receptor beta chains from one sample, sequenced in a study of blood T cell repertoires in COVID-19. The protocol was immunoSEQ multiplex PCR, while the TCRdb copy is restricted to in-frame clones and leaves out a portion. The sample yields 93,000 or so clones, around 90% seen once. Material for sequencing was peripheral blood. Every receptor here comes from a woman aged 55-69 years with acute or convalescent COVID-19. The CDR3 runs from the conserved cysteine through the conserved F or W. D genes are given only for firm matches. Size tells how often a clone was seen (once, few, many) or the class of an expanded clone, and some rows leave it out.

CASSFGLVNEQYF	TGTGCCAGCAGCTTCGGACTAGTAAACGAGCAGTACTTC	TRBV11-2	-	TRBJ2-7	TRBD2
CASNSKVGGLPGTGELFF	TGTGCCAGCAATTCTAAGGTGGGAGGACTTCCGGGGACCGGGGAGCTGTTTTTT	TRBV2	-	TRBJ2-2	-
CASSWDRPYGYTF	TGCGCCAGCAGCTGGGACAGGCCCTATGGCTACACCTTC	TRBV5-1	-	TRBJ1-2	TRBD1
CASRRTGGADTEAFF	TGTGCCAGCAGGCGTACAGGGGGCGCGGACACTGAAGCTTTCTTT	TRBV7-2	-	TRBJ1-1	TRBD1
CASSVAPSRGKGDTIYF	TGTGCCAGCAGCGTAGCCCCCAGCAGGGGCAAAGGGGACACCATATATTTT	TRBV9	-	TRBJ1-3	-
CASTSSGGNYGYTF	TGTGCCAGCACATCCTCAGGGGGCAACTATGGCTACACCTTC	TRBV9	-	TRBJ1-2	TRBD1
CASSPGSTGNTIYF	TGTGCCAGCTCACCCGGGTCAACTGGAAACACCATATATTTT	TRBV18	-	TRBJ1-3	-
CASSQDRQGGAKLFF	TGCGCCAGCAGCCAAGATCGACAGGGCGGCGCAAAACTGTTTTTT	TRBV4-1	-	TRBJ1-4	TRBD1
CASSHLRGLETQYF	TGTGCCAGCAGCCATCTCAGGGGGCTGGAGACCCAGTACTTC	TRBV3-1/TRBV3-2	-	TRBJ2-5	TRBD1
CASSYARTGIFLPLHF	TGTGCCAGCAGTTACGCAAGGACAGGGATTTTCTTACCCCTCCACTTT	TRBV6-5	-	TRBJ1-6	TRBD1
CANQKRRGRGEKLFF	TGTGCCAACCAGAAGCGTCGGGGCAGGGGAGAAAAACTGTTTTTT	TRBV5-3	-	TRBJ1-4	-
CASSPQGQLSDYGYTF	TGTGCCAGCTCACCACAGGGACAGTTATCCGACTATGGCTACACCTTC	TRBV18	-	TRBJ1-2	TRBD1
CASSSPGQPQHF	TGTGCCAGCAGTTCACCTGGCCAGCCCCAGCATTTT	TRBV28	-	TRBJ1-5	-
CASSLAGRPLNTEAFF	TGTGCCAGCAGTTTAGCGGGACGGCCTCTGAACACTGAAGCTTTCTTT	TRBV28	-	TRBJ1-1	-
CSASTGGNQPQHF	TGCAGTGCTAGTACAGGGGGGAATCAGCCCCAGCATTTT	TRBV20-1	-	TRBJ1-5	TRBD1
CASSLGGDHYEQYF	TGTGCCAGCAGCTTGGGCGGGGACCACTACGAGCAGTACTTC	TRBV5-4	-	TRBJ2-7	-
CASSLGRGDQPQHF	TGTGCCAGCAGCTTAGGCAGGGGAGATCAGCCCCAGCATTTT	TRBV13	-	TRBJ1-5	-
CASSPVLRGNTIYF	TGTGCCAGCAGCCCTGTCCTGCGTGGAAACACCATATATTTT	TRBV3-1/TRBV3-2	once	TRBJ1-3	-
CASSSDKTYEQYF	TGTGCCAGCAGTTCTGACAAGACCTACGAGCAGTACTTC	TRBV27	-	TRBJ2-7	-
CASSSGQVYEQYF	TGCGCCAGCAGCTCCGGACAGGTCTACGAGCAGTACTTC	TRBV5-1	-	TRBJ2-7	TRBD1
CASSLGGNTEAFF	TGTGCCAGCAGCTTGGGGGGAAACACTGAAGCTTTCTTT	TRBV11-2	-	TRBJ1-1	-
CASSRYRGSGNTIYF	TGCGCCAGCAGTCGGTACAGGGGCTCTGGAAACACCATATATTTT	TRBV23-1	-	TRBJ1-3	TRBD1
CASSLFGLESTDTQYF	TGTGCCAGCAGTTTATTCGGACTAGAGAGCACAGATACGCAGTATTTT	TRBV27	-	TRBJ2-3	TRBD2
CASSLGGPANYGYTF	TGTGCCAGCAGTTTAGGAGGCCCAGCTAACTATGGCTACACCTTC	TRBV28	once	TRBJ1-2	-
CASSSGLAASYEQYF	TGTGCCAGCAGTTCGGGACTAGCGGCCTCCTACGAGCAGTACTTC	TRBV6-2/TRBV6-3	-	TRBJ2-7	TRBD2
CASRWTSGRDTQYF	TGTGCCAGCAGGTGGACTAGCGGGAGAGATACGCAGTATTTT	TRBV7-2	few	TRBJ2-3	TRBD2
CASSSTLSQPQHF	TGTGCCAGCAGTTCGACACTCTCTCAGCCCCAGCATTTT	TRBV6-6	-	TRBJ1-5	-
CASAGAGSNQPQHF	TGTGCCAGTGCAGGGGCCGGGAGCAATCAGCCCCAGCATTTT	TRBV19	-	TRBJ1-5	-
CASSEALGTSGGSTDTQYF	TGTGCCAGCAGTGAAGCGCTCGGGACTAGCGGAGGCTCCACAGATACGCAGTATTTT	TRBV6-1	-	TRBJ2-3	TRBD2
CAWRSRGNRDGYTF	TGTGCCTGGAGAAGTAGGGGGAACAGGGATGGCTACACCTTC	TRBV30	-	TRBJ1-2	-
CASSLPGGTEAFF	TGTGCCAGCAGTTTACCGGGGGGCACTGAAGCTTTCTTT	TRBV28	-	TRBJ1-1	-
CASSLGQGLSGYTF	TGTGCCAGCAGCTTGGGGCAGGGGCTCAGTGGCTACACCTTC	TRBV5-6	-	TRBJ1-2	-
CASSIGTSGSPNTGELFF	TGTGCCAGTAGTATAGGGACTAGCGGGAGTCCGAACACCGGGGAGCTGTTTTTT	TRBV19	-	TRBJ2-2	TRBD2
CATGGTANEKLFF	TGTGCCACCGGGGGAACGGCAAATGAAAAACTGTTTTTT	TRBV2	-	TRBJ1-4	-
CASSSGGNNQPQHF	TGTGCCAGCAGTTCTGGGGGCAACAATCAGCCCCAGCATTTT	TRBV3-1/TRBV3-2	-	TRBJ1-5	-
CASSLALGAYQETQYF	TGCGCCAGCAGCTTGGCCCTGGGGGCGTACCAAGAGACCCAGTACTTC	TRBV5-1	-	TRBJ2-5	-
CASSLAPGPLGGELFF	TGTGCCAGCAGCTTGGCCCCGGGTCCCCTGGGCGGGGAGCTGTTTTTT	TRBV5-6	-	TRBJ2-2	-
CASSDLTGGLDEQYF	TGTGCCAGCAGTGATCTGACAGGGGGCCTCGACGAGCAGTACTTC	TRBV6-1	-	TRBJ2-7	TRBD1
CASSSTGLLSNQPQHF	TGTGCCAGCAGTTCAACAGGGCTCCTTAGCAATCAGCCCCAGCATTTT	TRBV6-2/TRBV6-3	once	TRBJ1-5	-
CASSGRDRVNSPLHF	TGTGCCAGCAGCGGACGGGACAGAGTTAATTCACCCCTCCACTTT	TRBV14	-	TRBJ1-6	TRBD1
CASSEGTAAGGYTF	TGTGCCAGCAGTGAAGGAACAGCTGCGGGGGGCTACACCTTC	TRBV25-1	-	TRBJ1-2	-
CASSPSSLAGGTDTQYF	TGCGCCAGCAGCCCTAGCTCCCTAGCGGGAGGTACAGATACGCAGTATTTT	TRBV4-1	-	TRBJ2-3	TRBD2
CASSLTGQQETQYF	TGCGCCAGCAGCTTAACAGGGCAACAAGAGACCCAGTACTTC	TRBV5-1	-	TRBJ2-5	-
CASSQEGRRLGRNEQFF	TGTGCCAGCAGCCAAGAAGGGAGGAGGCTCGGGAGGAATGAGCAGTTCTTC	TRBV14	-	TRBJ2-1	TRBD2
CASSTHSGVANQPQHF	TGTGCCAGCAGTACTCACTCAGGGGTTGCCAATCAGCCCCAGCATTTT	TRBV6-6	-	TRBJ1-5	-
CASSVVAVYQPQHF	TGTGCCAGCAGCGTAGTTGCAGTTTATCAGCCCCAGCATTTT	TRBV9	-	TRBJ1-5	-
CASSQQAGNTEAFF	TGTGCCAGCTCCCAACAGGCTGGCAACACTGAAGCTTTCTTT	TRBV28	-	TRBJ1-1	-
CASSSPTGTDTEAFF	TGTGCCAGCAGCTCGCCAACAGGGACCGACACTGAAGCTTTCTTT	TRBV5-4	-	TRBJ1-1	-
CASSLKGGRAFYNEQFF	TGTGCCAGCAGCTTGAAGGGAGGGAGGGCCTTTTACAATGAGCAGTTCTTC	TRBV5-4	few	TRBJ2-1	TRBD2
CASSPRGLAVTGELFF	TGTGCCAGCAGCCCAAGAGGACTAGCGGTCACCGGGGAGCTGTTTTTT	TRBV11-1	-	TRBJ2-2	TRBD2
CASSEVGGAGNEKLFF	TGTGCCAGCAGTGAAGTTGGGGGGGCTGGAAATGAAAAACTGTTTTTT	TRBV2	-	TRBJ1-4	-
CASSDPRLGINEQFF	TGCGCCAGCAGCGACCCGAGACTAGGTATCAATGAGCAGTTCTTC	TRBV10-2	-	TRBJ2-1	-
CASSWGEQWAAGLNTEAFF	TGTGCCAGTAGTTGGGGTGAACAATGGGCTGCGGGCCTAAACACTGAAGCTTTCTTT	TRBV19	-	TRBJ1-1	-
CASRPGQPVDYEGYTF	TGTGCCAGCAGGCCTGGGCAGCCGGTCGACTATGAGGGCTACACCTTC	TRBV11-2	-	TRBJ1-2	-
CASSLTADYGYTF	TGTGCCAGCAGCTTGACAGCCGACTATGGCTACACCTTC	TRBV5-4	-	TRBJ1-2	-
CASSLAKANYGYTF	TGTGCCAGTAGCCTGGCAAAAGCTAACTATGGCTACACCTTC	TRBV19	-	TRBJ1-2	-
CATSRDPRQETQYF	TGTGCCACCAGCAGAGACCCCCGGCAAGAGACCCAGTACTTC	TRBV15	-	TRBJ2-5	-